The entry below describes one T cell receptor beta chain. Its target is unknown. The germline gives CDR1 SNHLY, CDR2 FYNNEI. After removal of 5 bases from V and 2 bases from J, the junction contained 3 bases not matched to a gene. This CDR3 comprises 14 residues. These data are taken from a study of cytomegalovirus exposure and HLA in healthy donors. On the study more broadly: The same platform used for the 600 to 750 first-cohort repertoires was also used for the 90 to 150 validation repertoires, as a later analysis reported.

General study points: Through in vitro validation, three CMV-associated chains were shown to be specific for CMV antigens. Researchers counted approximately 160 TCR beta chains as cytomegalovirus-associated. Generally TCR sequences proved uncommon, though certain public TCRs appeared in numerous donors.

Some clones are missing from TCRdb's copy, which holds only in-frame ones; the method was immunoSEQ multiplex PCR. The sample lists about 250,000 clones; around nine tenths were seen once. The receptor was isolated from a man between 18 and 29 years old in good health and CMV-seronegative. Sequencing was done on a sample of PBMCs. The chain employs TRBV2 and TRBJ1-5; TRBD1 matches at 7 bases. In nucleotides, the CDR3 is TGTGCCAGCAGTTTGACAGGGCGCAATCAGCCCCAGCATTTT. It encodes CASSLTGRNQPQHF.